The present entry profiles one T cell receptor beta chain with its context. Its matching antigen is unknown. Assay: immunoSEQ multiplex PCR; the TCRdb copy retains only in-frame clones and omits some. Here the sample spans roughly 120,000 clones, around 89% being singletons. The entry originates in a study of T cell responses to AZD1222 COVID-19 vaccine. Study-level results: Regions left unmutated in variants are reportedly the target of nearly half of spike-specific TCRs. Vaccine-associated CD4 TCRs ranged over spike, dominating at 160-218 and 743-854. Two doses of AZD1222 preceded a rise in Spike-specific TCR breadth and depth.

Germline CDR1 is LNHDA and CDR2 is SQIVND (reference sequence). Trimming stripped 3 bases from V and 5 bases from J, with 10 bases between. The CDR3 extends over 14 amino acids. The sequencing used peripheral blood, collected on day 0 of AZD1222 vaccination. The chain combines TRBV19 with TRBJ1-4; D call uncertain. This clonotype was obtained from an adult in good health. The CDR3 sequence is CASSISVTNEKLFF. The CDR3 DNA sequence: TGTGCCAGTAGTATTAGTGTTACAAATGAAAAACTGTTTTTT.